A few counts support the clone carrying this T cell receptor (beta chain). Germline V gene lookup returns CDR1 SEHNR and CDR2 FQNEAQ (reference sequence). CDR3 size: 15 residues. Trimming removed 3 bases at V and 4 bases at J, with 12 bases between. The sample comes from a study of blood T cell repertoires in COVID-19. As for the study in general: Sources were T cells, B-cell-depleted T cells, or PBMCs; the material itself was cDNA or gDNA.

Per the original data handling: Amplified reference gene primers provided the basis for estimating nucleated cell counts. Produced via immunoSEQ multiplex PCR; TCRdb's table is partial and in-frame only. V and J calls and clone size are as listed in that table; D and trimming were resolved from the DNA. The table includes over 130,000 clones, about 85% detected once. This TCR came from a woman aged 55-69 years with active or convalescent COVID-19. Material: peripheral blood. The chain joins TRBV7-9 to TRBJ1-4, with D possibly being TRBD1 (5 bases). CDR3 nucleotides: TGTGCCAGCAGCTTGAGCGGGGGGAGTAATGAAAAACTGTTTTTT. This codes for CASSLSGGSNEKLFF.